The sample holds many counts of the clone carrying this T cell receptor beta chain. This entry comes from a study of low-dose radiotherapy and immunotherapy resistance in tumors. Specified time point: before trial treatment. The V gene's germline CDR1 is DFQATT and CDR2 SNEGSKA (reference sequence). The CDR3 consists of 14 residues. Trimming removed 6 bases from V and 7 bases from J; junction bases left unmatched: 12. With TRAV- and TRBV-specific primers, first-strand cDNA was made, covering the alpha and beta chains. TCRs underwent approximately 20 PCR cycles of amplification with a constant-region primer and V-primer adapter. TCRdb ran MiXCR on the reads and lists one entry per CDR3 protein. The sample holds about 39,000 distinct CDR3 sequences, 30% to 35% seen once.

Specimen: PBMCs, collected before treatment. The V call is TRBV20-1, the J call TRBJ2-1; 7 bases map to TRBD2. This sequence originates from a male donor with gallbladder cancer. The DNA of the CDR3 is TGCAGTGCGGGGGGGACGGCGGCTTGGAATGAGCAGTTCTTC. Its translation is CSAGGTAAWNEQFF.